This TCR beta chain derives from a study of cytomegalovirus exposure and HLA in healthy donors. Study results and limitations: Three chains linked to CMV were shown in vitro to be specific for CMV antigens. Per a later analysis, HLA-associated TCR beta chains showed more clonal expansion than other, equally common TCR beta chains. The study labeled 164 TCR beta chains cytomegalovirus-associated. Sequencing depth across donors, presence/absence analyses assumed, was roughly uniform.

CDR3 length: 14 residues. The V gene's germline CDR1 is SQVTM and CDR2 ANQGSEA. The ends lost 7 bases at V and 4 bases at J; junction bases unmatched: 4. The study ran its PCR with 60 Vbeta and 13 Jbeta primers. Measured with immunoSEQ multiplex PCR; TCRdb has only the in-frame clones, and not every one. This table lists more than 100,000 clones. About this clone: Its antigen is undetermined.

The chain combines TRBV29-1 with TRBJ2-3, with 14 bases matching TRBD2. This TCR was sampled from a man aged 35 to 55 in good health and CMV-seronegative. Sequenced input: PBMCs. CDR3 in DNA: TGCAGCGCGGGACTAGCGGGAGTGGCAGATACGCAGTATTTT. Its translation is CSAGLAGVADTQYF.